This T cell receptor (beta chain) was identified during a study of OX40 agonist ivuxolimab in advanced cancers. Study overall: Dose-escalation patients had hepatocellular carcinoma, melanoma, renal cell or head and neck cancer. Regarding the study as a whole: Specificity for antigen went undetermined in the expanded peripheral T cells.

Concerning this clone itself: Antigen unknown.

TCRdb's copy holds only in-frame clones and misses some; the assay was immunoSEQ multiplex PCR. The sample lists roughly 120,000 clones; roughly 90% were seen once. The CDR3 runs to 17 residues. With 6 bases removed from V and 2 bases from J, the gap between germline ends came to 19 bases. Germline CDR1 and CDR2: MDHEN and SYDVKM. J is TRBJ1-4 and V is TRBV28, with D perhaps matching TRBD1 (6 bases). The source was CD4+ or CD8+ T cells sorted from blood, collected in a trial of the OX40 agonist ivuxolimab. This receptor was obtained from an adult with an advanced solid tumor such as melanoma, head and neck, liver or kidney cancer. The CDR3 protein is CASRPRRGVPTNEKLFF. Written as DNA, the CDR3 is TGTGCCAGCAGACCCCGTAGGGGGGTTCCCACTAATGAAAAACTGTTTTTT.